The clone carrying this TCR beta chain was detected only a few times. Its specificity is unknown. As for time point: blood at routine non-recurrence follow-up after resection. No cells were sorted before sequencing. The whole RNA sequenced was extracted from tumor, nontumor lung or frozen PBMC. The ends were cut back, 1 base at V and 2 bases at J, with 11 bases in the middle. The germline CDR1 and CDR2 sequences are SGHRS and YFSETQ. The CDR3 runs to 15 residues. The sample comes from a study of spatial heterogeneity in lung cancer. As for the study in general: Patients with untreated early-stage non-small cell lung cancer, numbering 55 to 80, were the donors. TCR and UMI combinations that were unique each appeared, on average, more than ten times in raw reads.

Findings and caveats of the study: Ubiquitous expanded tumor TCRs surfaced in blood more at resection than they did at follow-up.

Each CDR3 protein gets one entry after TCRdb re-called the 5' RACE reads with MiXCR. The data contain around 110,000 distinct CDR3 sequences, roughly an eighth of them singletons. V usage is TRBV5-1 and J usage is TRBJ2-3; a possible D gene is TRBD2 (6 bases). This clonotype originated in a male donor with early-stage non-small cell lung cancer. Sequenced here: PBMCs, sampled at follow-up. The CDR3 loop is CASSLRTTSTDTQYF. CDR3 coding DNA: TGCGCCAGCAGCTTGCGGACTACTTCCACAGATACGCAGTATTTT.